This T cell receptor beta chain was identified during a study of T cell responses to AZD1222 COVID-19 vaccine. Trimming pared 4 bases from V and 4 bases from J, leaving 14 bases between. CDR3 length: 14 amino acids. CDR1 is SGDLS, CDR2 YYNGEE, per germline. The method was immunoSEQ multiplex PCR; TCRdb's version includes in-frame clones alone and lacks a portion of them. The sample carries approximately 150,000 clones, roughly 94% recorded once. Sequenced material: peripheral blood, taken on day 0 of AZD1222 vaccination. The receptor comes from an adult in good health. The V call is TRBV9, the J call TRBJ1-1; D is unclear. The CDR3 reads CASSPSGIGTEAFF. The CDR3 bases are TGTGCCAGCAGCCCCAGTGGGATAGGCACTGAAGCTTTCTTT.